Shown below are 7 T cell receptor beta chains from a single sample sequenced in a study of T cells in Graves' hyperthyroidism and ophthalmopathy. RNA transcripts yielded amplified TCR beta CDR3 regions. The HTBI primer set was used in a first-round RT-PCR of the TCR CDR3. Using its own MiXCR run on the multiplex PCR reads, TCRdb lists one record per CDR3 protein. The sample consists of roughly 180,000 distinct CDR3 sequences, about 17% of them appearing once. Source material: blood. These receptors were taken from a woman aged 45-65 years with Graves' hyperthyroidism.

This clonotype was seen repeatedly, ten times or more. The V gene is TRBV5-1, the J gene TRBJ2-1; 7 bases line up with TRBD1. Unmatched junction bases numbered 4, after V lost 0 bases and J lost 4 bases. CDR1 and CDR2 from the germline V gene are SGHRS and YFSETQ. The CDR3 extends over 15 amino acids. CDR3 protein: CASSLEGTVYNEQFF. The CDR3, as DNA: TGCGCCAGCAGCTTGGAGGGGACAGTTTACAATGAGCAGTTCTTC.

This clonotype was detected ten times or more. The chain employs TRBV19 and TRBJ2-5; no clear D gene. This CDR3 is 14 amino acids long. The V gene lost 6 bases and the J gene lost 5 bases, with 16 bases spanning the gap. Germline CDR1 is LNHDA and CDR2 is SQIVND (reference sequence). CDR3 bases: TGTGCCAGTAGCACCTCCGCCCGGGTGGAGACCCAGTACTTC. This codes for CASSTSARVETQYF.

In its sample, this clonotype was seen many times. The chain carries TRBV6-1 and TRBJ2-2; D is possibly TRBD1 or TRBD2 (5 bases each). This CDR3 region has 15 residues. V lost 7 bases and J lost 6, with 18 bases in between. CDR1 MNHNS and CDR2 SASEGT come from the germline V gene. CDR3 protein: CASNPTGTLSGELFF. DNA for the CDR3: TGTGCCAGCAATCCAACCGGGACGCTTTCCGGGGAGCTGTTTTTT.

J is TRBJ2-7 and V is TRBV5-6; tentative D call: TRBD1 (6 bases). Germline V gene sequence: CDR1 SGHDT, CDR2 YYEEEE. The CDR3 loop spans 14 amino acids. V lost 4 bases and J lost 0, with 11 bases in between. CDR3 amino acids: CASSLDRFSYEQYF. DNA of the CDR3: TGTGCCAGCAGCCTCGACAGGTTCTCCTACGAGCAGTACTTC.

This clonotype was recorded at least ten times. The CDR3 reads CASSPVQTNYGYTF. CDR3 coding DNA: TGTGCCAGCAGTCCTGTTCAGACTAACTATGGCTACACCTTC. The chain recombines TRBV7-2 with TRBJ1-2, with D unclear. In germline, CDR1 is SGHTA, CDR2 FQGNSA. V lost 6 bases to trimming and J lost 0 bases, with 11 bases between them. The CDR3 totals 14 residues.

In this sample, this clonotype turned up many times. The rearrangement uses TRBV7-9 and TRBJ1-1; D might be TRBD1 (6 bases). The ends were cut back, 5 bases at V and 8 bases at J, with 15 bases in the middle. The V gene's germline CDR1 is SEHNR and CDR2 FQNEAQ (reference sequence). The CDR3 is 13 residues long. The CDR3 DNA is TGTGCCAGCAGCCCCAAGGACAGAGTGGAAGCTTTCTTT. This encodes CASSPKDRVEAFF.

This clonotype was recorded at least ten times. V usage is TRBV7-9 and J usage is TRBJ2-1; either TRBD1 or TRBD2 may supply D (5 bases each). Trimming stripped 1 base from V and 0 bases from J, with 10 bases between. CDR1 is SEHNR, CDR2 FQNEAQ, per germline (reference sequence). This CDR3 is 16 amino acids long. CDR3 amino acids: CASSLGGTSSYNEQFF. In DNA form, the CDR3 reads TGTGCCAGCAGCTTAGGGGGGACCAGCTCCTACAATGAGCAGTTCTTC.